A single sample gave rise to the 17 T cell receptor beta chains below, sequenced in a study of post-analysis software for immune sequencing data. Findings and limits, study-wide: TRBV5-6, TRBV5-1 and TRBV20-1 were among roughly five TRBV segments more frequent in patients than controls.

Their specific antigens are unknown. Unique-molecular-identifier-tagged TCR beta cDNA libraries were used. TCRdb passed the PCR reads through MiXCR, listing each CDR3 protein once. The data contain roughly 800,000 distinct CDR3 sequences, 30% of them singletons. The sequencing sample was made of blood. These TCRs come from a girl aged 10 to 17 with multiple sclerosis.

The CDR3 coding sequence is TGTGCCAGCAGTTACGAGGCGGGAGGGCGGAGTGAGCAGTACTTC. Protein sequence: CASSYEAGGRSEQYF. The V call is TRBV6-2 or TRBV6-3, the J call TRBJ2-5; 9 bases are shared with TRBD2. The CDR3 sequence is 15 residues long. CDR1 and CDR2 (germline): MNHEY, SVGEGT. With V trimmed by 2 bases and J by 11 bases, 12 bases remained unmatched.

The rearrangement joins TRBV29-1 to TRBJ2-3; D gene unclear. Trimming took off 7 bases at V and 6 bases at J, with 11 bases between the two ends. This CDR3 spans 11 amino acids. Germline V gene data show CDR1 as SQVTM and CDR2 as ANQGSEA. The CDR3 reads CSGGRVDTQYF. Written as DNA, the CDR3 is TGCAGCGGTGGACGCGTGGATACGCAGTATTTT.

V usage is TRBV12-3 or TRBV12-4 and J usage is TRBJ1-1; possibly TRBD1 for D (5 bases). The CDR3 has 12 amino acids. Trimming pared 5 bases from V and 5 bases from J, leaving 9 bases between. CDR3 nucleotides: TGTGCCAGCAGTCCAGGGTTTACTGAAGCTTTCTTT. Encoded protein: CASSPGFTEAFF.

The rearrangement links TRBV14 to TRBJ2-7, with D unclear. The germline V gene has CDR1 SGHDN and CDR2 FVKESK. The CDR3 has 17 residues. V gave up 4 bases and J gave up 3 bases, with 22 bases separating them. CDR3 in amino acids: CASSPRWTPLRGYEQYF. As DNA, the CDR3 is TGTGCCAGCAGCCCCCGATGGACGCCCCTGCGAGGCTACGAGCAGTACTTC.

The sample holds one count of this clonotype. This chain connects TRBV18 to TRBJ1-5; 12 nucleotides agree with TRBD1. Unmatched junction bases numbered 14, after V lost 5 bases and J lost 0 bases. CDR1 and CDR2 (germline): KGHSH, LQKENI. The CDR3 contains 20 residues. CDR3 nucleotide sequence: TGTGCCAGCTCAACCCTCGGGACAGGGGGCCTTACCTATAGCAATCAGCCCCAGCATTTT. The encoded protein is CASSTLGTGGLTYSNQPQHF. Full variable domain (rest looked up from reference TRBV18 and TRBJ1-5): NAGVMQNPRHLVRRRGQEARLRCSPMKGHSHVYWYRQLPEEGLKFMVYLQKENIIDESGMPKERFSAEFPKEGPSILRIQQVVRGDSAAYFCASSTLGTGGLTYSNQPQHFGDGTRLSIL.

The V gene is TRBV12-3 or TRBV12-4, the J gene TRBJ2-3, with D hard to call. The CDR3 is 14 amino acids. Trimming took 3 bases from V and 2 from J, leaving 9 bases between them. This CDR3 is CASSFRYNTDTQYF. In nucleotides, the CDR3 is TGTGCCAGCAGTTTCCGGTACAACACAGATACGCAGTATTTT.

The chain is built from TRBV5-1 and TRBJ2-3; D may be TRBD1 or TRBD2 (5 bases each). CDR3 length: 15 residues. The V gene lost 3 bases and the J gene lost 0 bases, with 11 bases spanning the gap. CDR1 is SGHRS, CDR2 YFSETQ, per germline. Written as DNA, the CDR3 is TGCGCCAGCAGCTGGGGACGGGACAGCACAGATACGCAGTATTTT. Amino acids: CASSWGRDSTDTQYF.

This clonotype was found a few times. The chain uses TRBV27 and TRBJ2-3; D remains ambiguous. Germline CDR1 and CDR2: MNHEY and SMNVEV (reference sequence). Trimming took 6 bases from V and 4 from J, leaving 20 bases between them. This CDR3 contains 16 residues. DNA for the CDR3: TGTGCCAGCAGCCACTACCGCGGATTAGCATCAGATACGCAGTATTTT. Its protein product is CASSHYRGLASDTQYF.

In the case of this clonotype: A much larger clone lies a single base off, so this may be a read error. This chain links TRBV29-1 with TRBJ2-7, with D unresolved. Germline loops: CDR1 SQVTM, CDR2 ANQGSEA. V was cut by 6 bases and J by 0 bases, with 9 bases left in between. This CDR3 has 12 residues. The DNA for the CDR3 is TGCAGCGTAGGAAACAACTCCTACGAGCAGTACTTC. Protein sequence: CSVGNNSYEQYF.

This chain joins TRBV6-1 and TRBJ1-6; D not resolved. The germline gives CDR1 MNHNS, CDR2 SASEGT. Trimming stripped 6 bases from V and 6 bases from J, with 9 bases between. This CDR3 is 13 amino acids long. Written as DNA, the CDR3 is TGTGCCAGCAGGTTCGGAGTTAATTCACCCCTCCACTTT. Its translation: CASRFGVNSPLHF.

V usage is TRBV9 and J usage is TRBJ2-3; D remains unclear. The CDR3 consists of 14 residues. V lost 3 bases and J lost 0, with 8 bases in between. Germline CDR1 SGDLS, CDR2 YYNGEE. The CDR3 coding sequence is TGTGCCAGCAGCGGTGTTTCTAGCACAGATACGCAGTATTTT. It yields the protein CASSGVSSTDTQYF.

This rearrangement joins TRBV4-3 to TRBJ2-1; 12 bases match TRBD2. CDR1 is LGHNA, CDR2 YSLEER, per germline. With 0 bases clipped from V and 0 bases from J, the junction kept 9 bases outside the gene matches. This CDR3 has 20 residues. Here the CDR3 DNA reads TGCGCCAGCAGCCAAGATGCCGGGACTAGCGGGTCCAGCTCCTACAATGAGCAGTTCTTC. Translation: CASSQDAGTSGSSSYNEQFF.

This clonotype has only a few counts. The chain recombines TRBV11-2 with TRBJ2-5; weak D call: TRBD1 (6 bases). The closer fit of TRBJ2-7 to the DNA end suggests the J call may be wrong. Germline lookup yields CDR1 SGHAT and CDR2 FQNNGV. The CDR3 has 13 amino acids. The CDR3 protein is CASSLVGQNEQYF. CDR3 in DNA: TGTGCCAGCAGCTTAGTAGGACAGAACGAGCAGTACTTC.

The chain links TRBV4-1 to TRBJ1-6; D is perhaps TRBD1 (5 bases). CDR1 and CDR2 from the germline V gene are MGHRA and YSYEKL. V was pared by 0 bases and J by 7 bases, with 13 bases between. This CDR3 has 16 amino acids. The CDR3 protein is CASSQDPGRRNSPLHF. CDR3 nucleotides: TGCGCCAGCAGCCAAGATCCAGGGAGGAGAAATTCACCCCTCCACTTT.

The CDR3 region is CASSLVGRSPQFF. In DNA, the CDR3 is TGTGCCAGCAGCTTAGTGGGCAGGTCGCCGCAGTTCTTC. This sequence joins TRBV7-2 and TRBJ2-1; unclear D gene. V was cut by 1 base and J by 12 bases, with 13 bases left in between. Germline CDR1 and CDR2: SGHTA and FQGNSA. The CDR3 sequence is 13 residues long.

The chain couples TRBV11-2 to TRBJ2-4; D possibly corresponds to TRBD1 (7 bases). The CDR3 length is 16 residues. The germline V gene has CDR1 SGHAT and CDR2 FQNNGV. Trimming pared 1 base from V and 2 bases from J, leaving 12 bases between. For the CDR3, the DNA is TGTGCCAGCAGCTTAGGCGGGACAGTAACCAAAAACATTCAGTACTTC. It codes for CASSLGGTVTKNIQYF.

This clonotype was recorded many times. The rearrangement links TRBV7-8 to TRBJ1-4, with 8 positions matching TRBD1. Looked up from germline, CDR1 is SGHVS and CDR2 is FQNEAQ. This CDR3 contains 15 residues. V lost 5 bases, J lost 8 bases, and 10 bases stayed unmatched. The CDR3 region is CASSGARGRDEKLFF. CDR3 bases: TGTGCCAGCAGCGGGGCCAGGGGGCGAGACGAAAAACTGTTTTTT. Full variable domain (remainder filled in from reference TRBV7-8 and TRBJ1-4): GAGVSQSPRYKVAKRGQDVALRCDPISGHVSLFWYQQALGQGPEFLTYFQNEAQLDKSGLPSDRFFAERPEGSVSTLKIQRTQQEDSAVYLCASSGARGRDEKLFFGSGTQLSVL.